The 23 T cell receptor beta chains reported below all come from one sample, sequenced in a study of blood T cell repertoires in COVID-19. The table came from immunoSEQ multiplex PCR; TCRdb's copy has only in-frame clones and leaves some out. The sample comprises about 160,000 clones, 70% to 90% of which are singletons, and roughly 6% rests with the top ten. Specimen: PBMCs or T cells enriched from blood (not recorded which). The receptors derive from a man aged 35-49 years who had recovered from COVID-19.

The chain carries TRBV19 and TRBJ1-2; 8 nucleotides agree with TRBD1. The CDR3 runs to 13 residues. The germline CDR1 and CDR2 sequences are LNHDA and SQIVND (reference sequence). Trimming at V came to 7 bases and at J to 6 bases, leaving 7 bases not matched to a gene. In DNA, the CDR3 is TGTGCCAGTACAGGACAGGGAGTTGATGGCTACACCTTC. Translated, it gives CASTGQGVDGYTF.

In nucleotides, the CDR3 is TGTGCCAGCAGCGTAGAATCTGGGACAGTGTCCGGAAACACCATATATTTT. The encoded protein is CASSVESGTVSGNTIYF. The V call is TRBV9, the J call TRBJ1-3; 7 nucleotides align to TRBD1. Germline CDR1 is SGDLS and CDR2 is YYNGEE. Unmatched junction bases numbered 10, after V lost 0 bases and J lost 4 bases. The length of the CDR3 is 17 residues. The whole variable domain, remainder taken from reference TRBV9 and TRBJ1-3, is DSGVTQTPKHLITATGQRVTLRCSPRSGDLSVYWYQQSLDQGLQFLIQYYNGEERAKGNILERFSAQQFPDLHSELNLSSLELGDSALYFCASSVESGTVSGNTIYFGEGSWLTVV.

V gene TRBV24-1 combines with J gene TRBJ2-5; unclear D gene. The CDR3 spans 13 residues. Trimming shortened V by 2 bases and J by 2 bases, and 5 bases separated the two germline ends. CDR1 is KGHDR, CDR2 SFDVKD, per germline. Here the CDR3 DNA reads TGTGCCACCAGTGATTCACATCAAGAGACCCAGTACTTC. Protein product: CATSDSHQETQYF.

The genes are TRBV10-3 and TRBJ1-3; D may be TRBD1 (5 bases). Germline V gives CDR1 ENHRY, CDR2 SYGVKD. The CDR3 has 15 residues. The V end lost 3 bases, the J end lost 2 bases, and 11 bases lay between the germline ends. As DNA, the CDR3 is TGTGCCATCAGTGACGGGGGAGTGGCTGGAAACACCATATATTTT. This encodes CAISDGGVAGNTIYF.

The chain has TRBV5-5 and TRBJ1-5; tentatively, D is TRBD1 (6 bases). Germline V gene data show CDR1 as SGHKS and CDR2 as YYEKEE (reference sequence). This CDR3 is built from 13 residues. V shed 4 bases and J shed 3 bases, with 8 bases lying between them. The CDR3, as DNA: TGTGCCAGCAGCCCAGGGGCCAATCAGCCCCAGCATTTT. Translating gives CASSPGANQPQHF.

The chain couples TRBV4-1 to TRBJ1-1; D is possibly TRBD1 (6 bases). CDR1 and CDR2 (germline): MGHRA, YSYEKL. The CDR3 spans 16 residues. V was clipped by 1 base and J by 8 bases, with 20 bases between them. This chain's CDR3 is CASSQGGWGGQLEAFF. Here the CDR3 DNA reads TGCGCCAGCAGCCAAGGGGGGTGGGGTGGACAGTTGGAAGCTTTCTTT.

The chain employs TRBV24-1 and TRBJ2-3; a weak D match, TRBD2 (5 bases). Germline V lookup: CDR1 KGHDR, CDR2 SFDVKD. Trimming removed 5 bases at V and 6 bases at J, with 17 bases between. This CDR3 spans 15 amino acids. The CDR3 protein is CATSASGSLGDTQYF. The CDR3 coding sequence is TGTGCCACCAGTGCGTCGGGGTCCCTTGGGGATACGCAGTATTTT.

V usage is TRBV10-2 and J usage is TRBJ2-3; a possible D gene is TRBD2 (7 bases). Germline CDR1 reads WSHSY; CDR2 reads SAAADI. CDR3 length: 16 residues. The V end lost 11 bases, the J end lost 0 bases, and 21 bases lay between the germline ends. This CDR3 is CAARVGGALSTDTQYF. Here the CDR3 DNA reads TGCGCCGCTCGGGTAGGGGGGGCATTGAGCACAGATACGCAGTATTTT.

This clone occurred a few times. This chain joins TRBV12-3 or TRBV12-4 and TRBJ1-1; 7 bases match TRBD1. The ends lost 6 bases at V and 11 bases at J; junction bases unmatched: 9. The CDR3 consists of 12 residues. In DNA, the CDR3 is TGTGCCAGCAGCCCAGGGGGTTCCGTGGCTTTCTTT. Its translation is CASSPGGSVAFF.

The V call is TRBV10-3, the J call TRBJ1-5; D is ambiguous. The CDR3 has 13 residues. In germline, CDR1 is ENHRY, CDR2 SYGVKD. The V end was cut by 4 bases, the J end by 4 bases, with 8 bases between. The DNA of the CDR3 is TGTGCCATCAGTGCTAACGGGAATCAGCCCCAGCATTTT. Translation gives CAISANGNQPQHF.

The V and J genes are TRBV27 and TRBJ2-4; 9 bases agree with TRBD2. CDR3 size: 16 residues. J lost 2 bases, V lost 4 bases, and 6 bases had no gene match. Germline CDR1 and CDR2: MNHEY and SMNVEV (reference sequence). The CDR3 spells CASSWGGGASKNIQYF. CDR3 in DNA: TGTGCCAGCAGTTGGGGCGGGGGGGCCTCCAAAAACATTCAGTACTTC.

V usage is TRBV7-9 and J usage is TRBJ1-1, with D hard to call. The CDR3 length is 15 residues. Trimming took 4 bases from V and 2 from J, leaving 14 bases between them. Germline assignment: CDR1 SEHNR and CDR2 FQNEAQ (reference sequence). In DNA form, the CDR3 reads TGTGCCAGCAGCTCCGGTAGAGGATTAAACACTGAAGCTTTCTTT. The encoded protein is CASSSGRGLNTEAFF.

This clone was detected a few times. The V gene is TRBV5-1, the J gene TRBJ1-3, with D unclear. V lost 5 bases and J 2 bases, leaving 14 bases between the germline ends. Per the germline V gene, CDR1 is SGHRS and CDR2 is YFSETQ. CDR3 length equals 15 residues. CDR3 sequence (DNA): TGCGCCAGCAGTTTTGACGGTAGCGCTGGAAACACCATATATTTT. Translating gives CASSFDGSAGNTIYF.

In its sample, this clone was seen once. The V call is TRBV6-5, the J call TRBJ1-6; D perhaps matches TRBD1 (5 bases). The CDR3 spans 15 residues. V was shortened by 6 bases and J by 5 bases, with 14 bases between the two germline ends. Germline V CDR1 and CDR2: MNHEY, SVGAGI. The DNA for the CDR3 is TGTGCCAGCAGACCCCCTGGGGGGAATAATTCACCCCTCCACTTT. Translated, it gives CASRPPGGNNSPLHF.

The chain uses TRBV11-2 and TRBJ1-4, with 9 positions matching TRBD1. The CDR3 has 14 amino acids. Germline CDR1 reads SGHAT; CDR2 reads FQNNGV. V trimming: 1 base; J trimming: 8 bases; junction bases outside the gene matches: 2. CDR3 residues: CASSLGQGGEKLFF. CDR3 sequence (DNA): TGTGCCAGCAGCTTAGGACAGGGGGGGGAAAAACTGTTTTTT. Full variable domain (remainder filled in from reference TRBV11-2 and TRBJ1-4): EAGVAQSPRYKIIEKRQSVAFWCNPISGHATLYWYQQILGQGPKLLIQFQNNGVVDDSQLPKDRFSAERLKGVDSTLKIQPAKLEDSAVYLCASSLGQGGEKLFFGSGTQLSVL.

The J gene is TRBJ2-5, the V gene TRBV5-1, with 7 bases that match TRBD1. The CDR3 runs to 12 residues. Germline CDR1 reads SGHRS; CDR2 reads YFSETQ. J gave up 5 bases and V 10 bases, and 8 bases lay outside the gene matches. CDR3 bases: TGCGCCTCGAGAGGGGGCGGGGAGACCCAGTACTTC. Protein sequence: CASRGGGETQYF.

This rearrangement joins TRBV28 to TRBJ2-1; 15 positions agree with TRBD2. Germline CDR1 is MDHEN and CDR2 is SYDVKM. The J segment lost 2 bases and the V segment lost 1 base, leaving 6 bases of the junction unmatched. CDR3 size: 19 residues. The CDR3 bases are TGTGCCAGCAGTTTATCGGGACTAGCGGGGGGAGGGACCTACAATGAGCAGTTCTTC. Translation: CASSLSGLAGGGTYNEQFF.

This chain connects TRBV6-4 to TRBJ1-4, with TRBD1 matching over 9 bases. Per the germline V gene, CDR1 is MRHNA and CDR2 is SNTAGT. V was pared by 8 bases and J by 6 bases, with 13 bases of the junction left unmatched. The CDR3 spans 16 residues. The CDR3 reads CASPRDREADDEKLFF. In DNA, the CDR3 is TGTGCCAGCCCCCGGGACAGGGAGGCCGACGATGAAAAACTGTTTTTT.

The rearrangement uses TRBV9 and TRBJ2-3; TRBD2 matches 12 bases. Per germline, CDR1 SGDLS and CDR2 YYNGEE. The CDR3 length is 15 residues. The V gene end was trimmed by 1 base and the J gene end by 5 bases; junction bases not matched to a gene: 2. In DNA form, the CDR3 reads TGTGCCAGCAGCGTAAGGGGACTAGCGGGAGATACGCAGTATTTT. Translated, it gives CASSVRGLAGDTQYF.

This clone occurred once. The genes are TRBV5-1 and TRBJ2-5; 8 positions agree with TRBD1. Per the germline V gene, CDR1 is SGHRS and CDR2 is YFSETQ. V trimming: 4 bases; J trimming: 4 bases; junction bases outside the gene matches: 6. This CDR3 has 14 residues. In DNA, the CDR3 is TGCGCCAGCAGCCCCCAGGGGGCCCTAGAGACCCAGTACTTC. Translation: CASSPQGALETQYF.

This chain's CDR3 is CASSLSGRIETQYF. CDR3 nucleotide sequence: TGTGCCAGCAGCCTTAGTGGGAGAATAGAGACCCAGTACTTC. This chain connects TRBV7-9 to TRBJ2-5; tentatively, D is TRBD2 (5 bases). The CDR3 is 14 residues long. Trimming took 5 bases from V and 4 from J, leaving 14 bases between them. The germline V gene has CDR1 SEHNR and CDR2 FQNEAQ (reference sequence). The complete variable domain, with remaining parts taken from reference TRBV7-9 and TRBJ2-5, reads DTGVSQNPRHKITKRGQNVTFRCDPISEHNRLYWYRQTLGQGPEFLTYFQNEAQLEKSRLLSDRFSAERPKGSFSTLEIQRTEQGDSAMYLCASSLSGRIETQYFGPGTRLLVL.

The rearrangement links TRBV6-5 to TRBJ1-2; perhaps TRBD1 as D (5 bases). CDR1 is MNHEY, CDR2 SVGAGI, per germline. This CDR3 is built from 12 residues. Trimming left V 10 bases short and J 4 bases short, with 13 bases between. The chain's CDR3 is CATTGVGYGYTF. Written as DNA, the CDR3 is TGTGCCACCACGGGGGTGGGCTATGGCTACACCTTC.

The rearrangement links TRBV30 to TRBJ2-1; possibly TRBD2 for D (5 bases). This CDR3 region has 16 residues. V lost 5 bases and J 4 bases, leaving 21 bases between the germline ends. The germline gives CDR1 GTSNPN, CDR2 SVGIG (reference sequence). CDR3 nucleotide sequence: TGTGCCTGGTCTAAAACTAGGATACCTTCTTACAATGAGCAGTTCTTC. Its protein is CAWSKTRIPSYNEQFF.